This T cell receptor (beta chain) appears in the sequencing data of a study of OX40 agonist ivuxolimab in advanced cancers. For context, the study as a whole: Ivuxolimab, which targeted the costimulatory receptor OX40 (CD134), was an agonistic, fully human IgG2 monoclonal antibody. Peripheral TCRbeta sequencing was intended to test whether TCR sequence diversity was altered and clonal T-cell expansion was caused by ivuxolimab. Intravenous ivuxolimab was administered to patients every 2 weeks at six dose levels: 0.01, 0.1, 0.3, 1.5, 3 and 10 mg/kg. Partial responses occurred in three dose-escalation patients: two with cutaneous melanoma and one with hepatocellular carcinoma. The paper covers the monotherapy dose-escalation part of the phase I ivuxolimab trial, which included N ≈ 57 patients. The dose-escalation cohort was roughly 83% male with a mean age of approximately 60 years, ranging from 23 to 79. Prior anti-PD-1, anti-PD-L1 or anti-CTLA-4 therapy was permitted, and checkpoint inhibitors had been received by about 44% of dose-escalation patients. Of the approximately 54 dose-escalation patients, hepatocellular carcinoma was present in about 20, melanoma in approximately 15, renal cell carcinoma in 9 and head and neck cancer in 9. General findings and caveats noted by the study authors: Low levels of normalized T-cell clonal expansion were also seen in some patients who did not respond. Clonal expansion of both CD4+ and CD8+ blood T cells was observed from baseline to week 6 at doses 0.1 to 3.0 mg/kg. The antigen specificity of the clonally expanded peripheral T cells was not determined. Partial responders in the 0.1-3.0 mg/kg groups had among the lowest normalized peripheral clonal expansion, especially among CD8+ T cells. After ivuxolimab, expanded clones were on average more numerous among CD8+ T cells than among CD4+ T cells.

The CDR1 and CDR2 encoded by the germline V gene are MNHEY and SVGAGI. A distance of 12 bases separates the germline ends of V and J, which lose 0 bases and 1 base respectively. CDR3 length: 16 amino acids, cysteine to phenylalanine. Only the CDR3 part of the read is kept: 48 bases, read in frame from the first base. Patients with autoimmune disease history or receiving systemic immunosuppression were excluded from the trial. Peripheral blood for TCR sequencing was drawn from every dose cohort at baseline, at cycle 4 day 1 and at cycle 7 day 1. The samples were taken from a phase I, first-in-human, multicenter, open-label dose-escalation trial of ivuxolimab. Adults with locally advanced or metastatic melanoma, renal cell carcinoma, hepatocellular carcinoma or head and neck squamous cell carcinoma were enrolled in the trial. Before TCR sequencing, CD4+ and CD8+ T cells were separately sorted from peripheral blood.

A remark on this clone: Its specific antigen is unknown. It has no much larger one-base neighbor in the sample; base qualities were not kept.

Genomic DNA was extracted from sorted cells for sequencing of the TCRbeta CDR3 region. The immunoSEQ Assay was used to sequence the TCRbeta CDR3 regions. TCRdb's version of the immuneACCESS table is confined to in-frame rearrangements and falls short of the full clone set. An unresolved V gene accounts for under half of the shortfall where checked; the remainder is of unknown origin. The sample table holds about 81,000 clones, of which about 93% were seen once. Of the sample, around 15% falls within the top ten clones. The sequences come from CD4+ or CD8+ T cells sorted from blood, collected in a trial of the OX40 agonist ivuxolimab. This sequence was found in an adult with an advanced solid tumor such as melanoma, head and neck, liver or kidney cancer. The sequence is built from TRBV6-5 and TRBJ1-1, and perhaps TRBD1 as D gene, on 5 matching bases. The CDR3 protein sequence reads: CASSYSWGPKNTEAFF. The nucleotide sequence is given as TGTGCCAGCAGTTACTCCTGGGGCCCCAAGAACACTGAAGCTTTCTTT.